This TCR beta chain is drawn from a study of cytomegalovirus exposure and HLA in healthy donors (dated by TCRdb to about 2017). Broadly, across the study: An earlier analysis of several hundred of the donors reported approximately 300 Gb of sequence data and 117 million unique TCR beta sequences obtained from some 200 million T cells. The study profiled the T cell repertoires of about 640 subjects by immunosequencing and related them to cytomegalovirus serostatus. On average, 235,054 unique TCR beta nucleotide sequences were sequenced per donor among roughly 430 genotyped donors of the cohort, with 15% to 20% of those sequences being non-productive. Genome-wide SNP genotypes for about 65% of the roughly 700 donors were used in a later genetic analysis, which treated that subset as a discovery cohort. All discovery cohort repertoires had been generated on a single sequencing platform. To predict cytomegalovirus infection status, the study combined high-throughput TCR immunosequencing, statistical association of individual TCRs with disease status, and machine learning. The study was designed to test whether signatures of past pathogen exposure could be identified by cataloging public T cell receptors. An early release covering around 630 HLA-typed donors comprised 300 to 350 gigabases of sequencing data and approximately 85 million unique TCR sequences. Typing coverage varied by locus: roughly 629-640 donors for A, B, C, DRB1 and DQB1; 522 for DQA1; 600 to 610 for DPA1; more than 450 for DPB1. Class I and class II HLA loci were covered by the typing at four-digit resolution. Donor age, sex, ethnicity and CMV serostatus were compiled together with the repertoire data. A handful of DR-DQ haplotypes were handled as single units for association and clustering because linkage in the cohort was strong. Along with the approximately 620-subject first cohort, a separate validation cohort of some 130 different subjects was used. In an earlier analysis of 500 to 650 of the donors, high-throughput TCR beta sequencing was used to judge whether each TCR beta V gene segment behaved as functional or pseudogenic. A later analysis re-analyzed previously published TCR beta repertoires from 666 donors and added high-resolution HLA genotyping to study TCR occurrence patterns. In the later analysis, no new phenotypic data were used to find candidate immune exposures; instead, reliance was placed on TCR beta sequences and their occurrence across donors. Of the roughly 390 genotyped donors, roughly 85% fell in the genetic ancestry cluster associated with self-reported Caucasian donors.

The cohort consisted of 666 healthy bone marrow donors. At the time of sampling, every cohort member was nominally healthy, though immune exposures that went unrecorded were likely present. The donor was CMV seronegative and belonged to the group of 352 seronegative cohort members. A peripheral blood sample was provided by each donor, and peripheral blood mononuclear cells were used for TCR beta sequencing. The Qiagen DNeasy Blood Extraction Kit was used to extract genomic DNA from the blood cell samples. V is reduced by 0 bases and J by 14 bases, leaving a spacing of 23 bases between them. CDR1 and CDR2 (WNHNN, SYGVQD) derive from the germline V gene (reference sequence). Inclusive of the bounding cysteine and phenylalanine, the CDR3 is 17 residues long. The CDR3 DNA has 51 bases and is translated from base 1. Beyond this particular receptor, the publication reports: Presence/absence analyses assumed roughly uniform sequencing depth across donors, an assumption that may not hold. A further reported finding was that TCR beta sequences accurately predicted the HLA-A and HLA-B alleles for most subjects in the first cohort. The earlier analysis of approximately 540 of the donors excluded roughly 16 rarely observed V segments, including chromosome 9 orphons, because counts were too low. An earlier analysis of around 600 of the donors showed that most TCR beta V segments appeared in productive rearrangements either about 87% or about 30% of the time, which broadly matched IMGT annotations. In this cohort, only TCR beta chains were sequenced, and detectable features were limited by the absence of alpha or paired-chain data. Correlated functional status among segregating V segments might reflect linkage disequilibrium, but an unknown experimental factor could not be ruled out. The authors suggested that the approach could potentially be extended to other disease states and immunological phenotypes. In a later analysis, the rate of TCR association differed among HLA loci, with DRB1 alleles having the most associated TCRs and HLA-C alleles having the fewest. For the cohort, immune exposure information was limited to CMV serostatus. Some IMGT-functional V segments, including TRBV6-2 and TRBV6-3, could not be told apart with the 87-base-pair reads, so those segments were excluded. A total of fewer than 200 TCR beta chains were listed by the study as associated with cytomegalovirus. Specific HLA alleles were associated with 18,000 or so TCR beta sequences at a false discovery rate of 0.05 in a later analysis. A later analysis reported that several top co-occurrence clusters appeared linked to parvovirus B19, influenza, CMV and Epstein-Barr virus. Because HLA typing was missing for some donors at each locus, association tests included only the typed subset. A later genetic analysis reported fewer N-insertions in productive TCRs among donors in an Asian-associated ancestry cluster than the approximately 700-donor mean. Assigning TCR associations to individual alleles was difficult when HLA alleles, especially DR and DQ, strongly co-occurred. Compared with equally common non-associated chains, HLA-associated TCR beta chains in a later analysis were more clonally expanded and had lower generation probabilities. In vitro tests confirmed that a few of the cytomegalovirus-associated TCR beta chains recognize cytomegalovirus antigens. In a later genetic analysis, a missense DCLRE1C variant was associated with V-gene and J-gene trimming of TCR beta chains, and the association was replicated in an independent cohort. According to a later analysis, most CMV-associated TCR beta chains appeared to be HLA-restricted, and the HLA associations seemed to be driven largely by CMV exposure. Cytomegalovirus status was reported to be diagnosed by the classifier with high specificity and sensitivity in both the original and validation cohorts. Most TCR sequences were observed very rarely across donors, whereas some public TCRs were present in many individuals. A cluster of highly shared sequence variants was judged likely to be a technical artifact of the sequencing pipeline.

This clone was observed a few times. No cognate antigen has been identified for it. No base qualities exist here, and no much larger clone lies one base off it. Library preparation used the immunoSEQ multiplex PCR assay. A mixture of 60 forward primers for TCR Vbeta segments and 13 reverse primers for TCR Jbeta segments was used in the multiplex PCR. A multiplex PCR assay on genomic DNA amplified the CDR3 region of rearranged TCR beta genes. The amplified TCR beta libraries were sequenced on the Illumina HiSeq System as 87-base-pair reads. Turning to the authors' computational methods: A later analysis counted some 80 million unique TCR beta chains across the 650 to 800 repertoires, and roughly 9.9 million of these chains were shared by at least two donors. A nearest-neighbor algorithm error-corrected the raw reads and collapsed the reads into unique sequences, merging closely related sequences to remove PCR and sequencing errors. CDR3 sequences were aligned to IMGT reference sequences to assign V, D and J gene segments. Each retained sequence needed at least a six-nucleotide match to both a V gene segment and a J gene segment. Rearrangements were called productive when the CDR3 lacked stop codons and stayed in frame with V and J; all others were non-productive. Following IMGT convention, CDR3 was defined as the stretch from the second conserved V-encoded cysteine to the conserved J-encoded phenylalanine. Sequences without an unambiguous match to a single V gene segment were excluded from the earlier analysis of about 600 of the donors. An earlier analysis of around 600 of the donors classified V segments as functional when productive rearrangements were above 56.7% and as segregating when the standard deviation between donors was above 5%. A statistical classification framework was developed to diagnose cytomegalovirus status using the catalog of TCR beta chain sequences. V and J gene assignment, in a later analysis, came from comparing TCR nucleotide sequences with IMGT/GENE-DB human TR gene sequences. A later analysis assigned CDR3 sequences and most-parsimonious VDJ recombination scenarios with the TCRdist pipeline. In a later analysis, every TCR beta chain was defined by the combination of its CDR3 amino acid sequence and its V-gene family, and reads without a unique V-gene family were dropped. As a way to deal with suspected cross-contamination and a sequencing artifact, a later analysis dropped 450 to 700 nucleotide sequences that were highly shared and had low generation probability. For each public chain, a later analysis derived a clonal expansion index from normalized ranks of inferred template counts within each repertoire. In a later analysis, generation probabilities were computed with a VDJ recombination model fitted to out-of-frame rearrangements, and the resulting probabilities were checked against IGoR. Hypergeometric tests were used in a later analysis to score TCR-TCR, TCR-HLA and TCR-CMV co-occurrence, with a repertoire-size bias correction applied to the TCR pairs. False discovery rates were estimated in a later analysis by permuting HLA or CMV assignments 20 times. In a later analysis, co-occurring TCRs were grouped with DBSCAN, and TCRdist sequence similarity was added when clustering was performed within HLA-allele-positive subsets. For co-occurrence clustering, repertoires with fewer than 30,000 or more than 120,000 public chains were excluded, along with four or five repertoires with anomalous nucleotide sharing. TCRdb carries this immuneACCESS record with in-frame sequences only. Its versions omit some clonotypes, under half of them owing to an unresolved V gene in the studies checked, with the rest unexplained. That table gives V, J and clone size, and the DNA gave D and trimming. Within this sample are roughly 160,000 clones, with under 85% of them counted one time only. Around 1.6% of the sample is held by the ten biggest clonotypes.

The rearranged segments are TRBV10-1 and TRBJ1-6, and TRBD1 may be the D gene, going by 6 matching bases. Sequencing input: PBMCs. This clonotype was obtained from a woman between 25 and 40 years old in good health and CMV-seronegative. The DNA is TGCGCCAGCAGTGAGTCGACAGGCCACCGCGATCGGGGATCCCTCCACTTT. This codes for CASSESTGHRDRGSLHF.